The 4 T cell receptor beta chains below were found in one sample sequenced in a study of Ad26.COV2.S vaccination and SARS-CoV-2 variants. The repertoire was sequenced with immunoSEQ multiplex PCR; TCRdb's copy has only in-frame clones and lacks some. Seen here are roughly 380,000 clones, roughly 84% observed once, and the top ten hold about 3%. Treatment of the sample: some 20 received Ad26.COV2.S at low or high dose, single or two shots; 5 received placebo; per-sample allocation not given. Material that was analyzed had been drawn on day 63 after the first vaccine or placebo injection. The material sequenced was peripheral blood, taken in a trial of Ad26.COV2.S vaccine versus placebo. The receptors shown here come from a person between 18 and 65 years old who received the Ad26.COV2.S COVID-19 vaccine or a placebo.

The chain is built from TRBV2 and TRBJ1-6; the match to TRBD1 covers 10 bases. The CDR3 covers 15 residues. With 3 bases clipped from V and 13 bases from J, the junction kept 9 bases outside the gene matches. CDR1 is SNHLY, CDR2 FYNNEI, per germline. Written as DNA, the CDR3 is TGTGCCAGCAGTGATCCCGGGACAGGGGCCTCTCCCCTCCACTTT. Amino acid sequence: CASSDPGTGASPLHF.

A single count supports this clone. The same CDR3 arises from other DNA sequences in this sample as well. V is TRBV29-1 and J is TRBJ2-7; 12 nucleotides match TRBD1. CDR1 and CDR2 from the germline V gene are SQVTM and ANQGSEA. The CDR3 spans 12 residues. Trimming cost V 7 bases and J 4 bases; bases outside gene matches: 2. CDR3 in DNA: TGCAGCGGGGGACAGGGGGCTTACGAGCAGTACTTC. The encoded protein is CSGGQGAYEQYF.

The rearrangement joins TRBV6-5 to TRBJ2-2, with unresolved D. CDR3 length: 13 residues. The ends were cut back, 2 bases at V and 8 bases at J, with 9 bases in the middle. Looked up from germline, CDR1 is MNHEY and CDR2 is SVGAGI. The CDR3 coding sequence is TGTGCCAGCAGTTACCCCGCCTCTGGGGAGCTGTTTTTT. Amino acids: CASSYPASGELFF.

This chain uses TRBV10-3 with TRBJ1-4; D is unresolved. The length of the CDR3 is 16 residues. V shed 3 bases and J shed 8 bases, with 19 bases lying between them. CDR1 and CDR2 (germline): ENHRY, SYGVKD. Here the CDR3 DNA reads TGTGCCATCAGTGATGTGTCAGGAGGTAATAGCGAAAAACTGTTTTTT. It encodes CAISDVSGGNSEKLFF.